This T cell receptor (beta chain) was recorded in a study of OX40 agonist ivuxolimab in advanced cancers. At the level of the study: The dose-escalation cohort was approximately 80% male, with a mean age of about 58 years, ranging about 20 to 85. Partial responses, seen in three patients, involved one hepatocellular carcinoma and two cutaneous melanomas. The study's findings and limits: Both blood CD4+ and CD8+ T cells showed clonal growth by week 6 at 0.1 to 3.0 mg/kg. Averaged across samples, CD8+ T cells carried more expanded clones than CD4+ did.

Clones were sequenced by immunoSEQ multiplex PCR, and TCRdb holds only the in-frame ones, with some missing. The sample holds some 26,000 clones; 77% are singletons and the top ten take roughly 18%. Of note for this clone: Its antigen is undetermined.

The CDR3 runs to 17 residues. Trimming removed 5 bases from V and 3 bases from J, with 23 bases in between. Germline CDR1 is SGHTA and CDR2 is FQGNSA. The chain employs TRBV7-2 and TRBJ2-7; no clear D. Sequences were derived from CD4+ or CD8+ T cells sorted from blood, sampled in a trial of the OX40 agonist ivuxolimab. This receptor was identified in an adult with an advanced solid tumor such as melanoma, head and neck, liver or kidney cancer. The CDR3 sequence is CASSRGRLIDGSYEQYF. The CDR3 coding sequence is TGTGCCAGCAGCCGTGGACGCCTGATTGATGGTAGCTACGAGCAGTACTTC.